Presented here are 19 T cell receptor beta chains from one specimen sequenced in a study of blood T cell repertoires in COVID-19 (dated by TCRdb to 2020 to 2022). Library preparation was by the immunoSEQ multiplex PCR assay. TCRdb mirrors the immuneACCESS table, restricted to in-frame sequences. Some clones are absent from its copies; in checked studies, under half trace to an unresolved V gene, and the reason for the others is unknown. Within this sample are about 160,000 clones, with approximately 95% of them counted one time only. The top ten clones comprise about 4.5% of the sample. Sample: peripheral blood. These TCRs come from a woman aged 45-59 years with acute or convalescent COVID-19.

The rearrangement links TRBV12-5 to TRBJ1-6, with D possibly TRBD1 on 5 matching bases. This CDR3 comprises 15 residues. Germline CDR1 is LGHNT and CDR2 is FRNRAP. V lost 6 bases and J lost 9, with 18 bases in between. CDR3 DNA sequence: TGTGCTAGTGGCCCATTACAGGCCAACGGTTCACCCCTCCACTTT. Translation gives CASGPLQANGSPLHF.

The chain combines TRBV30 with TRBJ2-2, with D perhaps TRBD1 (6 bases). Germline CDR1 reads GTSNPN; CDR2 reads SVGIG (reference sequence). The V end lost 8 bases, the J end lost 4 bases, and 11 bases lay between the germline ends. The CDR3 extends over 12 amino acids. Here the CDR3 DNA reads TGTGCCGGTGCCAGGGGCACCGGGGAGCTGTTTTTT. Protein sequence: CAGARGTGELFF.

The chain joins TRBV2 to TRBJ1-1, with 7 nucleotides matching TRBD1. V was clipped by 1 base and J by 0 bases; unmatched bases: 8. CDR1 and CDR2 from the germline V gene are SNHLY and FYNNEI. The length of the CDR3 is 17 residues. As DNA, the CDR3 is TGTGCCAGCAGTGAAGTGTTAGGGGGCGAGATGAACACTGAAGCTTTCTTT. Protein sequence: CASSEVLGGEMNTEAFF.

The CDR3 sequence: CASSSGLAGGSYEQFF. In nucleotides, the CDR3 is TGTGCCAGCAGCTCCGGACTAGCGGGAGGTTCATATGAGCAGTTCTTC. This chain joins TRBV5-4 and TRBJ2-1, with 14 bases fitting TRBD2. In germline, CDR1 is SGHNT, CDR2 YYREEE (reference sequence). V was clipped by 3 bases and J by 8 bases; unmatched bases: 7. This CDR3 comprises 16 residues.

The chain employs TRBV3-1 (or the pseudogene TRBV3-2) and TRBJ2-5; TRBD2 is a possible D gene (7 bases). CDR1 LGHDT and CDR2 YNNKEL come from the germline V gene (reference sequence). The CDR3 has 16 amino acids. Trimming removed 1 base at V and 1 base at J, with 13 bases between. CDR3 sequence reads: CASSQVGGGGQETQYF. The CDR3 DNA follows: TGTGCCAGCAGCCAAGTCGGGGGAGGGGGCCAAGAGACCCAGTACTTC.

In its sample, this clone was seen once. The genes are TRBV28 and TRBJ1-5; 8 bases align to TRBD1. The V and J ends lost 7 bases and 7 bases, in that order; junction bases with no gene match: 9. The CDR3 is 14 amino acids. From germline, CDR1 is MDHEN and CDR2 SYDVKM. In nucleotides, the CDR3 is TGTGCCAGCACTCTCCAGGGGGCTGGGCAGCCCCAGCATTTT. Its protein product is CASTLQGAGQPQHF.

This CDR3 reads CSASGSQLADTQYF. The CDR3 region has the DNA TGCAGTGCTAGTGGTAGCCAACTCGCAGATACGCAGTATTTT. The chain combines TRBV20-1 with TRBJ2-3; D is unclear. In germline, CDR1 is DFQATT, CDR2 SNEGSKA (reference sequence). V shed 3 bases and J shed 4 bases, with 14 bases lying between them. The length of the CDR3 is 14 residues.

This clone appeared a single time. The rearrangement joins TRBV19 to TRBJ1-1; D might be TRBD1 (6 bases). V lost 2 bases, J lost 2 bases, and 12 bases lay in between. CDR1 is LNHDA and CDR2 is SQIVND in the germline V gene (reference sequence). The CDR3 consists of 15 residues. CDR3 loop: CASSIKGVINTEAFF. The CDR3 nucleotides read TGTGCCAGTAGTATAAAGGGGGTCATCAACACTGAAGCTTTCTTT.

The V call is TRBV7-9, the J call TRBJ1-6; D unresolved. CDR3 length: 12 residues. V was shortened by 1 base and J by 9 bases, with 4 bases between the two germline ends. Germline CDR1 is SEHNR and CDR2 is FQNEAQ (reference sequence). CDR3 coding DNA: TGTGCCAGCAGCTTAGTCCTTTCACCCCTCCACTTT. It specifies CASSLVLSPLHF.

The J gene is TRBJ1-2, the V gene TRBV15; D not certain. The CDR3 runs 17 residues. Germline CDR1 LNHNV, CDR2 YYDKDF (reference sequence). Trimming removed 5 bases from V and 1 base from J, with 20 bases in between. CDR3 bases: TGTGCCACCAGCGGGGATTCTGAGGGTCCCGTTAACTATGGCTACACCTTC. Protein: CATSGDSEGPVNYGYTF.

The rearrangement joins TRBV4-3 to TRBJ2-1, with D unclear. The length of the CDR3 is 13 residues. V was cut by 3 bases and J by 9 bases, with 12 bases left in between. CDR1 LGHNA and CDR2 YSLEER come from the germline V gene. CDR3 DNA: TGCGCCAGCAGCCACGACAAAACCGGTGAGCAGTTCTTC. Protein sequence: CASSHDKTGEQFF.

The chain combines TRBV19 with TRBJ1-5, with D maybe TRBD1 (6 bases). CDR1 is LNHDA, CDR2 SQIVND, per germline (reference sequence). This CDR3 is built from 13 residues. Trimming stripped 8 bases from V and 4 bases from J, with 12 bases between. CDR3 bases: TGTGCCAGTTCCGGGGGGGCAAATCAGCCCCAGCATTTT. Amino acids: CASSGGANQPQHF.

This sequence joins TRBV10-3 and TRBJ1-2, with D perhaps matching TRBD1 (5 bases). Germline assignment: CDR1 ENHRY and CDR2 SYGVKD. CDR3 length: 13 residues. V lost 3 bases to trimming and J lost 5 bases, with 10 bases between them. This CDR3 reads CAISDLQEYGYTF. The CDR3 DNA is TGTGCCATCAGTGATTTACAGGAATATGGCTACACCTTC.

The genes are TRBV10-3 and TRBJ1-1, with a tentative D call TRBD1 (5 bases). CDR1 is ENHRY, CDR2 SYGVKD, per germline. V lost 2 bases and J 0 bases, leaving 10 bases between the germline ends. The CDR3 totals 15 residues. CDR3 in amino acids: CAISETWGLNTEAFF. In nucleotides, the CDR3 is TGTGCCATCAGTGAGACTTGGGGCCTGAACACTGAAGCTTTCTTT.

The chain joins TRBV30 to TRBJ1-2, with a possible D match to TRBD1 (6 bases). Germline loops: CDR1 GTSNPN, CDR2 SVGIG (reference sequence). Trimming took off 2 bases at V and 0 bases at J, with 10 bases between the two ends. This CDR3 region has 14 residues. CDR3 protein: CAWSNRVANYGYTF. Written as DNA, the CDR3 is TGTGCCTGGAGTAACAGGGTGGCTAACTATGGCTACACCTTC.

The gene calls are TRBV29-1 and TRBJ1-3, with 7 positions matching TRBD1. This CDR3 contains 14 residues. J lost 0 bases, V lost 5 bases, and 4 bases had no gene match. CDR1 and CDR2 (germline): SQVTM, ANQGSEA. CDR3 in amino acids: CSVRDRSSGNTIYF. The CDR3 DNA sequence: TGCAGCGTTAGGGACAGAAGCTCTGGAAACACCATATATTTT.

The chain carries TRBV2 and TRBJ2-2; D perhaps matches TRBD1 (5 bases). This CDR3 has 16 residues. CDR1 SNHLY and CDR2 FYNNEI come from the germline V gene. V lost 6 bases and J 6 bases, leaving 20 bases between the germline ends. The CDR3 DNA sequence: TGTGCCAGCAGAGCAACCCTCAGGGTACGGGCCGGGGAGCTGTTTTTT. It translates to CASRATLRVRAGELFF.

This rearrangement joins TRBV28 to TRBJ2-7; D call uncertain. CDR3 size: 15 residues. Per the germline V gene, CDR1 is MDHEN and CDR2 is SYDVKM. Trimming stripped 5 bases from V and 0 bases from J, with 14 bases between. CDR3 sequence: CASSLPPPNSYEQYF. CDR3 DNA: TGTGCCAGCAGTCTACCGCCCCCCAACTCCTACGAGCAGTACTTC.

The chain uses TRBV19 and TRBJ1-2; D unresolved. The CDR3 extends over 15 amino acids. Trimming pared 3 bases from V and 4 bases from J, leaving 15 bases between. From germline, CDR1 is LNHDA and CDR2 SQIVND (reference sequence). CDR3 bases: TGTGCCAGTAGTATTTCCAGTGGTGCAGGCTATGGCTACACCTTC. Translated: CASSISSGAGYGYTF.